This is a list of T cell receptor beta chains from one sample in a study of blood T cell repertoires in COVID-19. The table came from immunoSEQ multiplex PCR; TCRdb's copy has only in-frame clones and leaves some out. The sample contains under 300,000 clones, roughly 86% of which appear only once. Material: PBMCs or T cells enriched from blood (not recorded which). These receptors all come from a woman aged 40-49 years with acute COVID-19. CDR3s include the opening cysteine and the closing phenylalanine or tryptophan. The D gene is left open where the match is weak. Expanded clones are given a class, and other clones once, few, many or no size at all.

TRBJ2-2	.	TRBD1	16	TRBV5-1	CASRARTGDSTGELFF	TGCGCCAGCAGGGCTAGGACAGGGGATTCCACCGGGGAGCTGTTTTTT
TRBJ2-5	.	.	15	TRBV2	CASRLGTSSWETQYF	TGTGCCAGCAGACTAGGGACATCTAGTTGGGAGACCCAGTACTTC
TRBJ1-5	.	.	13	TRBV12-3/TRBV12-4	CASSLIGGQPQHF	TGTGCCAGCAGTTTGATAGGGGGTCAGCCCCAGCATTTT
TRBJ2-7	.	TRBD2	15	TRBV6-5	CASRPGLAGVYEQYF	TGTGCCAGCAGACCGGGACTAGCGGGAGTCTACGAGCAGTACTTC
TRBJ2-1	.	.	12	TRBV11-3	CASSRTAVEQFF	TGTGCCAGCAGCAGGACAGCTGTTGAGCAGTTCTTC
TRBJ1-2	.	.	13	TRBV6-1	CASSEPTGSGYTF	TGTGCCAGCAGTGAACCCACAGGGTCTGGCTACACCTTC
TRBJ1-1	.	.	11	TRBV28	CASSLFGEAFF	TGTGCCAGCAGTTTGTTCGGGGAAGCTTTCTTT
TRBJ1-4	.	TRBD1	15	TRBV18	CASSLETGPNEKLFF	TGTGCCAGCTCACTGGAGACAGGGCCTAATGAAAAACTGTTTTTT
TRBJ2-6	.	TRBD1	19	TRBV5-1	CASSLRGGTGFFGANVLTF	TGCGCCAGCAGCTTGCGCGGCGGGACAGGGTTTTTTGGGGCCAACGTCCTGACTTTC
TRBJ2-7	.	TRBD1	13	TRBV24-1	CATGTGLSYEQYF	TGTGCCACCGGGACAGGGTTATCCTACGAGCAGTACTTC
TRBJ2-1	.	TRBD2	15	TRBV30	CAWGRTSASYNEQFF	TGTGCCTGGGGGAGGACTAGCGCGTCCTACAATGAGCAGTTCTTC
TRBJ1-1	.	TRBD1	15	TRBV13	CASSQLDRDNTEAFF	TGTGCCAGCAGCCAACTCGACAGGGATAACACTGAAGCTTTCTTT
TRBJ1-5	.	.	18	TRBV30	CAWSEQVDPSYSNQPQHF	TGTGCCTGGAGCGAACAGGTGGACCCATCCTATAGCAATCAGCCCCAGCATTTT
TRBJ2-1	.	TRBD1	16	TRBV15	CATSRGMQGAYNEQFF	TGTGCCACCAGCAGAGGGATGCAGGGGGCCTACAATGAGCAGTTCTTC
TRBJ1-3	.	.	14	TRBV3-1/TRBV3-2	CASSQSVSRNTIYF	TGTGCCAGCAGCCAATCAGTATCCAGAAACACCATATATTTT
TRBJ1-5	once	.	12	TRBV5-6	CASSLEGEPQHF	TGTGCCAGCAGCCTGGAGGGGGAGCCCCAGCATTTT
TRBJ2-7	once	TRBD2	15	TRBV27	CASSETSGSSYEQYF	TGTGCCAGCAGTGAGACTAGCGGGAGCTCCTACGAGCAGTACTTC